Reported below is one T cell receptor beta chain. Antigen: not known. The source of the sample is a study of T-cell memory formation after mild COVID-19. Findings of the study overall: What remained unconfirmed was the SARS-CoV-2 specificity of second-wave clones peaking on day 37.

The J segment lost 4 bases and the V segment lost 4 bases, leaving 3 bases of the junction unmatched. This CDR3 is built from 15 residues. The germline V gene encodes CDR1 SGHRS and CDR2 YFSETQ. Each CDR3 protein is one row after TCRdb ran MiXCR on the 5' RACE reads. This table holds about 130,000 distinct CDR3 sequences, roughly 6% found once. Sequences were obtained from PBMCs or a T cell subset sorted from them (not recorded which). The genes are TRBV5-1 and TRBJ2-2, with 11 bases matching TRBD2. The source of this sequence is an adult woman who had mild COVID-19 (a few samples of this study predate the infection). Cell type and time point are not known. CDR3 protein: CASSGGTSGTGELFF. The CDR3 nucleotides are TGCGCCAGCAGCGGTGGGACTAGCGGCACCGGGGAGCTGTTTTTT.